One and the same sample provided the 2 T cell receptor beta chains below, sequenced in a study of radiation and T cells in renal cell carcinoma. Using immunoSEQ multiplex PCR, the repertoire was profiled, and TCRdb retains in-frame clones only, with some absent. The sample lists roughly 130,000 clones, 85% to 90% occurring once. Time point specified: blood 2 weeks post-SBRT. The treatment: 15 Gy SBRT to primary tumor, nephrectomy 4 weeks later. Here the sequenced sample was blood, taken from a patient whose treatment included radiotherapy and nephrectomy. The receptors derive from a woman in her 70s with renal cell carcinoma.

The J gene is TRBJ2-7, the V gene TRBV9; D gene ambiguous. Trimming took off 0 bases at V and 4 bases at J, with 11 bases between the two ends. Germline V gene data show CDR1 as SGDLS and CDR2 as YYNGEE. This CDR3 is built from 14 residues. CDR3 protein: CASSVVDTWYEQYF. In DNA form, the CDR3 reads TGTGCCAGCAGCGTAGTTGACACCTGGTACGAGCAGTACTTC.

The CDR3 protein is CASSPQTYNQPQHF. For the CDR3, the DNA is TGTGCCAGCTCACCACAAACCTACAATCAGCCCCAGCATTTT. The chain recombines TRBV18 with TRBJ1-5; D is uncertain. The length of the CDR3 is 14 residues. Trimming took off 1 base at V and 3 bases at J, with 7 bases between the two ends. CDR1 KGHSH and CDR2 LQKENI come from the germline V gene.